The T cell receptor (beta chain) described here comes from a study of high-grade serous ovarian cancer treatment subgroups. General study findings and limits: Tumors within one patient showed repertoire similarity of about 0.1 to 0.8.

On this clone itself: The antigen is unknown. Other DNA sequences in the sample encode the same CDR3.

Tumor samples were taken before definitive surgery or chemotherapy. Profiled with immunoSEQ multiplex PCR; TCRdb holds only in-frame clones, not every one. The sample holds tens of thousands of clones; roughly four fifths are singletons and the top ten take 2.1%. This clonotype was sampled from a human donor with high-grade serous ovarian cancer. Sequencing was performed on tumor tissue.

This CDR3 is CSVVRLAGTDTQYF. The CDR3 bases are TGCAGCGTTGTCCGACTAGCGGGGACAGATACGCAGTATTTT. The chain recombines TRBV29-1 with TRBJ2-3, with 11 positions matching TRBD2. CDR1 and CDR2 from the germline V gene are SQVTM and ANQGSEA. This CDR3 has 14 residues. The ends lost 4 bases at V and 3 bases at J; junction bases unmatched: 3.